The present entry profiles one T cell receptor (beta chain) with its context. What it recognizes is unknown. The entry originates in a study of T cells expressing NK-cell markers. Study-wide results and caveats: The study found dominant NKG2C+ clonotypes at roughly 1.0-8% of CD8+ T cells in over 5 donors.

CDR3 length: 16 amino acids. Germline CDR1 and CDR2: SGHRS and YFSETQ. Using the 5' RACE reads, TCRdb records one entry per CDR3 protein without DNA. The sample table sets out roughly 180,000 distinct CDR3 sequences. The chain uses TRBV5-1 and TRBJ1-2; TCRdb's D gene call, TRBD1, goes unchecked for lack of DNA. Sequencing used blood T cells: a sorted CD56 or NKG2C T cell subset, CD4+ or CD8+ T cells, or bulk PBMC T cells (not recorded which). The TCR comes from a woman aged 18 to 75 in good health. CDR3 sequence: CASSLEMGQGGGGYTF.